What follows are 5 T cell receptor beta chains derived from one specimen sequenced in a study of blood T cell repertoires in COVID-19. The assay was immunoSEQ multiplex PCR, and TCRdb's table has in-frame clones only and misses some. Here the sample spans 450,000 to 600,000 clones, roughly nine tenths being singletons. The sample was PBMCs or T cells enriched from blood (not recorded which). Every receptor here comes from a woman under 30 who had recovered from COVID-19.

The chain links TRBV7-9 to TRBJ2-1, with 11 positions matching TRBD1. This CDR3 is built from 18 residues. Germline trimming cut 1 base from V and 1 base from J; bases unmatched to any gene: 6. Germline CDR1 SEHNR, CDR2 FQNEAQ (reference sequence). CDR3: CASSLEGQGARSYNEQFF. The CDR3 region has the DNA TGTGCCAGCAGCTTAGAAGGACAGGGGGCGCGGTCCTACAATGAGCAGTTCTTC.

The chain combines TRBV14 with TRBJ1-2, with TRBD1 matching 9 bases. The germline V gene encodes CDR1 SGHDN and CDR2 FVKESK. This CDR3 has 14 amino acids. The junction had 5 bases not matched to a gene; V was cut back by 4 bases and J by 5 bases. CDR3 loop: CASSPGQGRYGYTF. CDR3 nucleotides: TGTGCCAGCAGCCCCGGACAGGGGAGGTATGGCTACACCTTC.

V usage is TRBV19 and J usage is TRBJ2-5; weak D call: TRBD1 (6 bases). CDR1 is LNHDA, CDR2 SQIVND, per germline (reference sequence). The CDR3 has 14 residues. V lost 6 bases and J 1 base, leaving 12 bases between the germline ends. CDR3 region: CASSPRGSQETQYF. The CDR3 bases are TGTGCCAGTAGCCCCAGGGGTTCCCAAGAGACCCAGTACTTC.

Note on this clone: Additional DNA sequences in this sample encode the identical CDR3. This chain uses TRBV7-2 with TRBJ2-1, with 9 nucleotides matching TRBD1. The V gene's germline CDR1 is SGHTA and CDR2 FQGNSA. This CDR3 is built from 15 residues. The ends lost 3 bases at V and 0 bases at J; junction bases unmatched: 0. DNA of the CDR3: TGTGCCAGCAGCTTGGACAGGGGCTCCTACAATGAGCAGTTCTTC. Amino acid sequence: CASSLDRGSYNEQFF. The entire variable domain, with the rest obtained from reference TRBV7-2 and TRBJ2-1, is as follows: GAGVSQSPSNKVTEKGKDVELRCDPISGHTALYWYRQSLGQGLEFLIYFQGNSAPDKSGLPSDRFSAERTGGSVSTLTIQRTQQEDSAVYLCASSLDRGSYNEQFFGPGTRLTVL.

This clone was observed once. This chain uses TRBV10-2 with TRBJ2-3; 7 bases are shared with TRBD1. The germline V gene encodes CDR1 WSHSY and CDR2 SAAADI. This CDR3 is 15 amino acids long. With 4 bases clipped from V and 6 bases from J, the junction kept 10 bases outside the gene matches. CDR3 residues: CASSVWGSRGDTQYF. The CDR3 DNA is TGCGCCAGCAGTGTCTGGGGTAGCAGGGGGGATACGCAGTATTTT.